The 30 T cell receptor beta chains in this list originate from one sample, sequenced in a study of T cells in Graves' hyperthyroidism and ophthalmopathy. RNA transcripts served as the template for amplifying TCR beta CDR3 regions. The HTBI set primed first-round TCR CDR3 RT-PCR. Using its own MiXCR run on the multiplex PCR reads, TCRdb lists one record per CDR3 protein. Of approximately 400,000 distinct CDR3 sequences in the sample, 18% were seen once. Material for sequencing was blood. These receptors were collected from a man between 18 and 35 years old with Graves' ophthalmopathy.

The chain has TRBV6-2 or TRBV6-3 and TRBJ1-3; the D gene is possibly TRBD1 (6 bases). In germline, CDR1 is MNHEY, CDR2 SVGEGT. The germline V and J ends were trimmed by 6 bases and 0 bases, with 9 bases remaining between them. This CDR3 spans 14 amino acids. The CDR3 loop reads CASRNRDSGNTIYF. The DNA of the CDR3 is TGTGCCAGCAGAAACAGGGACTCTGGAAACACCATATATTTT.

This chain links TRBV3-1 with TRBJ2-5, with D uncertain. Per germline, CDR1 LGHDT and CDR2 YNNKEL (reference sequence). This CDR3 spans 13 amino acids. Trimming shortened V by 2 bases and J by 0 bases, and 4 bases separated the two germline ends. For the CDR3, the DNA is TGTGCCAGCAGCCAAACGTACCAAGAGACCCAGTACTTC. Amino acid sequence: CASSQTYQETQYF.

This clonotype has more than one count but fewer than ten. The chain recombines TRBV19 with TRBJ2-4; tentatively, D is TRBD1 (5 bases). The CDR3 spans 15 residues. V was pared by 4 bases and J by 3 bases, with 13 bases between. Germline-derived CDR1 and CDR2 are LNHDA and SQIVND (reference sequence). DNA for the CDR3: TGTGCCAGTAGTAGTGGGGTAGGGGACAAAAACATTCAGTACTTC. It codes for CASSSGVGDKNIQYF. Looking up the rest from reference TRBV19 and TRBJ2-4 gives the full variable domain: DGGITQSPKYLFRKEGQNVTLSCEQNLNHDAMYWYRQDPGQGLRLIYYSQIVNDFQKGDIAEGYSVSREKKESFPLTVTSAQKNPTAFYLCASSSGVGDKNIQYFGAGTRLSVL.

The CDR3 is CASSLLPSGGPTDTQYF. The CDR3 DNA follows: TGTGCCAGCAGCTTACTTCCTAGCGGGGGACCCACAGATACGCAGTATTTT. The rearrangement joins TRBV11-2 to TRBJ2-3; 10 positions match TRBD2. The CDR3 runs 17 residues. J gave up 2 bases and V 2 bases, and 7 bases lay outside the gene matches. Germline CDR1 reads SGHAT; CDR2 reads FQNNGV. The whole variable domain, filled in from reference TRBV11-2 and TRBJ2-3, reads EAGVAQSPRYKIIEKRQSVAFWCNPISGHATLYWYQQILGQGPKLLIQFQNNGVVDDSQLPKDRFSAERLKGVDSTLKIQPAKLEDSAVYLCASSLLPSGGPTDTQYFGPGTRLTVL.

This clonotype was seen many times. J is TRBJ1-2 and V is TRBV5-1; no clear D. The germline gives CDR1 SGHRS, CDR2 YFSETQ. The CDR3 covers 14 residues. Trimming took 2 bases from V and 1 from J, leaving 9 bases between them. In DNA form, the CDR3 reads TGCGCCAGCAGCTTCACAACTAATAACTATGGCTACACCTTC. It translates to CASSFTTNNYGYTF.

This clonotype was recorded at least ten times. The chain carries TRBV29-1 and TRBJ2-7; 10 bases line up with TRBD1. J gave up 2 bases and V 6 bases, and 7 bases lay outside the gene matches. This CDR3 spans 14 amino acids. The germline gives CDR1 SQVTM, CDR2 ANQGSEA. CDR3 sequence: CSVVDRGLPYEQYF. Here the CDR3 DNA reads TGCAGCGTGGTAGACAGGGGGCTGCCCTACGAGCAGTACTTC.

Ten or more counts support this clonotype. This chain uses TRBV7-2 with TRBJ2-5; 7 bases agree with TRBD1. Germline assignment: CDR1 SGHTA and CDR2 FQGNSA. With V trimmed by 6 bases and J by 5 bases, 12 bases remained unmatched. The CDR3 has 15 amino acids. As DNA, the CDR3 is TGTGCCAGCAGTCCAATGTTAGGGGGCGCGGAGACCCAGTACTTC. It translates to CASSPMLGGAETQYF.

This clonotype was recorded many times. In DNA form, the CDR3 reads TGTGCCAGCAGCTTCAGTAGGGCAGAGACCCAGTACTTC. Its translation is CASSFSRAETQYF. The J gene is TRBJ2-5, the V gene TRBV3-1, with D hard to call. Germline V gene data show CDR1 as LGHDT and CDR2 as YNNKEL (reference sequence). V was clipped by 5 bases and J by 4 bases, with 11 bases between them. The CDR3 has 13 residues.

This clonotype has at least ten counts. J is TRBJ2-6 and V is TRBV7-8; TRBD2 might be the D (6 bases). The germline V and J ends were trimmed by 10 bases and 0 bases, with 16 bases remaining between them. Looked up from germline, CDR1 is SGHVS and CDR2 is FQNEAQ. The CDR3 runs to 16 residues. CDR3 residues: CATAGRSDSGANVLTF. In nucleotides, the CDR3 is TGTGCCACCGCGGGACGGAGTGACTCTGGGGCCAACGTCCTGACTTTC. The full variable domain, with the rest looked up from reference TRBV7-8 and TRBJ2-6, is GAGVSQSPRYKVAKRGQDVALRCDPISGHVSLFWYQQALGQGPEFLTYFQNEAQLDKSGLPSDRFFAERPEGSVSTLKIQRTQQEDSAVYLCATAGRSDSGANVLTFGAGSRLTVL.

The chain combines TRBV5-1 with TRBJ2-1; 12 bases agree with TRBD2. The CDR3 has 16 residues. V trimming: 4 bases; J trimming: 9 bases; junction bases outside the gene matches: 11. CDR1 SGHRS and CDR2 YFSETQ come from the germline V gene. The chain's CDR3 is CASSLQSSGGGVEQFF. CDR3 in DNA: TGCGCCAGCAGCCTACAATCTAGCGGGGGGGGTGTTGAGCAGTTCTTC.

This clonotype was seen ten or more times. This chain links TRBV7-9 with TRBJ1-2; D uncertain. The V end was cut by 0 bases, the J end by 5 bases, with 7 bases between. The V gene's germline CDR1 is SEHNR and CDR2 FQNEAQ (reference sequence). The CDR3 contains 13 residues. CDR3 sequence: CASSLAGKYGYTF. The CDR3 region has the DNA TGTGCCAGCAGCTTAGCGGGAAAGTATGGCTACACCTTC.

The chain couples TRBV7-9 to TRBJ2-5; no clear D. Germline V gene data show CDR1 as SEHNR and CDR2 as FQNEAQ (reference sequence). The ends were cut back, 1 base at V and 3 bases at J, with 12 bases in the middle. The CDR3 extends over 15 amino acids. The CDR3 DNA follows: TGTGCCAGCAGCTTAGGGGTCCTCGCCAAAGAGACCCAGTACTTC. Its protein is CASSLGVLAKETQYF.

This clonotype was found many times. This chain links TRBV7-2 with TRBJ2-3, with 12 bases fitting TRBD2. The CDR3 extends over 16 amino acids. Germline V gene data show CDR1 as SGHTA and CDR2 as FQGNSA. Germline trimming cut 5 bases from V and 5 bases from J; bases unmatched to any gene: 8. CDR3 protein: CASSTGTSGPLDTQYF. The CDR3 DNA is TGTGCCAGCAGCACCGGGACTAGCGGGCCTTTAGATACGCAGTATTTT.

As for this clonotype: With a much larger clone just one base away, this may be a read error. CDR3 bases: TGTGCCAGCAGCGTAAGCTCCGGGACAGCGAACACTGAAGCTTTCTTT. Protein sequence: CASSVSSGTANTEAFF. The chain employs TRBV5-1 and TRBJ1-1, with 7 bases aligning to TRBD1. This CDR3 is built from 16 residues. Germline lookup yields CDR1 SGHRS and CDR2 YFSETQ.

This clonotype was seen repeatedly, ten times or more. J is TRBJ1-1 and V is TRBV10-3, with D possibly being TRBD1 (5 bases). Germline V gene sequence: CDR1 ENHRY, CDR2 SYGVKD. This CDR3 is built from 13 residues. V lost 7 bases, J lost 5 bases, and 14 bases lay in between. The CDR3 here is CAIIADGGTEAFF. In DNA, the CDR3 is TGTGCCATCATAGCGGACGGGGGAACTGAAGCTTTCTTT.

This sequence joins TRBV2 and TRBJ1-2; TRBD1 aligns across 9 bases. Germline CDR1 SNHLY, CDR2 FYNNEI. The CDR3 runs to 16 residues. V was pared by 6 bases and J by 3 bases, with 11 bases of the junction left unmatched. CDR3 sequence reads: CASSAHRDRADYGYTF. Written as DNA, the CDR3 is TGTGCCAGCAGCGCCCACCGGGACAGGGCGGACTATGGCTACACCTTC.

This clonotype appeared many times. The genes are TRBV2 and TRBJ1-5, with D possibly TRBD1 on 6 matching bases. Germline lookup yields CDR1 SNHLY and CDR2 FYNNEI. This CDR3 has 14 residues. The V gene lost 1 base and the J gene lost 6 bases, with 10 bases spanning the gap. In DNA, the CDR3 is TGTGCCAGCAGTGAAGGAGGGGGTGCTCAGCCCCAGCATTTT. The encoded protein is CASSEGGGAQPQHF.

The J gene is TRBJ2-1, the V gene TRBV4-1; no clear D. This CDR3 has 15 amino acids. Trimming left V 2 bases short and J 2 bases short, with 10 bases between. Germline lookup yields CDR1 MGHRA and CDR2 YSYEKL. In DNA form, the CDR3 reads TGCGCCAGCAGCCAATTAGTAGGTACCTACAATGAGCAGTTCTTC. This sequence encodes CASSQLVGTYNEQFF.

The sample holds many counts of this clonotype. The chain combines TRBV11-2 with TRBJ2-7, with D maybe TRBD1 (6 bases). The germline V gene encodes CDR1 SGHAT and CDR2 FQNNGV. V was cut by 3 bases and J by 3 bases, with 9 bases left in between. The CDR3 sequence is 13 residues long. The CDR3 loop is CASSFEGDYEQYF. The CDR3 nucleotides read TGTGCCAGCAGCTTTGAGGGGGACTACGAGCAGTACTTC. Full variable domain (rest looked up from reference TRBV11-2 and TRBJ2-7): EAGVAQSPRYKIIEKRQSVAFWCNPISGHATLYWYQQILGQGPKLLIQFQNNGVVDDSQLPKDRFSAERLKGVDSTLKIQPAKLEDSAVYLCASSFEGDYEQYFGPGTRLTVT.

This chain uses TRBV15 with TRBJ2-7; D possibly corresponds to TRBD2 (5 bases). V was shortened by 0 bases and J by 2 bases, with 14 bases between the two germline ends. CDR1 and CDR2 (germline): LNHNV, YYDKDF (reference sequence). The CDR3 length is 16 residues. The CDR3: CATSRDPFGETYEQYF. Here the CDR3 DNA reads TGTGCCACCAGCAGAGATCCGTTCGGGGAAACCTACGAGCAGTACTTC.

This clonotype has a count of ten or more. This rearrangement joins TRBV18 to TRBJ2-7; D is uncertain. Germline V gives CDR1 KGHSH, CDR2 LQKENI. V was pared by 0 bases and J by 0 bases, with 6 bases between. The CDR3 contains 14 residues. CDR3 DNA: TGTGCCAGCTCACCACCGGCCAGCTCCTACGAGCAGTACTTC. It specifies CASSPPASSYEQYF. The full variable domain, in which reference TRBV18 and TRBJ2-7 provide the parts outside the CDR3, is NAGVMQNPRHLVRRRGQEARLRCSPMKGHSHVYWYRQLPEEGLKFMVYLQKENIIDESGMPKERFSAEFPKEGPSILRIQQVVRGDSAAYFCASSPPASSYEQYFGPGTRLTVT.

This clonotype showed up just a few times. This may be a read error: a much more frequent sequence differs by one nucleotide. CDR3 region: CASSVGGGDVDEQFF. CDR3 nucleotides: TGTGCCAGCAGTGTAGGCGGGGGGGACGTCGATGAGCAGTTCTTC. V is TRBV2 and J is TRBJ2-1; the match to TRBD2 covers 9 bases. The CDR3 has 15 amino acids. Germline V CDR1 and CDR2: SNHLY, FYNNEI. The V gene end was trimmed by 4 bases and the J gene end by 8 bases; junction bases not matched to a gene: 9. Based on the CDR3 plus reference TRBV2 and TRBJ2-1, the full variable domain is EPEVTQTPSHQVTQMGQEVILRCVPISNHLYFYWYRQILGQKVEFLVSFYNNEISEKSEIFDDQFSVERPDGSNFTLKIRSTKLEDSAMYFCASSVGGGDVDEQFFGPGTRLTVL.

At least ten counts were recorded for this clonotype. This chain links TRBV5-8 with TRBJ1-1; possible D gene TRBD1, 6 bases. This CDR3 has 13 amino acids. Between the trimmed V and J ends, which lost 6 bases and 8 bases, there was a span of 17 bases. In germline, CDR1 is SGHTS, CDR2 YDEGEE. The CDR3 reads CASIGVGQREAFF. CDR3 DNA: TGTGCCAGCATCGGTGTCGGACAGCGGGAAGCTTTCTTT.

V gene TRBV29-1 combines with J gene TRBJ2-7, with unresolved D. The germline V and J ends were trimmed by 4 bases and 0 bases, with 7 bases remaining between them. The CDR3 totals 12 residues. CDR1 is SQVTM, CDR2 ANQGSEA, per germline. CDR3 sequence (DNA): TGCAGCGTTGGAACAGCCTCCTACGAGCAGTACTTC. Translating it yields CSVGTASYEQYF.

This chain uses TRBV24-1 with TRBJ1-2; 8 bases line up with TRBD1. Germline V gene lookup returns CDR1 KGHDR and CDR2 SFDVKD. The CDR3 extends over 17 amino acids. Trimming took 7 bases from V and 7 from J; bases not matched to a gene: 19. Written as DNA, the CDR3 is TGTGCCACCAGCCCCGGACAGGGAGGAATCGGTATCATTGGCTACACCTTC. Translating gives CATSPGQGGIGIIGYTF.

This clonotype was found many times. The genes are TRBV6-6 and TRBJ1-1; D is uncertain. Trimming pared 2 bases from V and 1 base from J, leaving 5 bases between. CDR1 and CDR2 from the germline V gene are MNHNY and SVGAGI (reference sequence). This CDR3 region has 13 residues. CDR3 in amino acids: CASSYTTNTEAFF. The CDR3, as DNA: TGTGCCAGCAGTTACACGACGAACACTGAAGCTTTCTTT.

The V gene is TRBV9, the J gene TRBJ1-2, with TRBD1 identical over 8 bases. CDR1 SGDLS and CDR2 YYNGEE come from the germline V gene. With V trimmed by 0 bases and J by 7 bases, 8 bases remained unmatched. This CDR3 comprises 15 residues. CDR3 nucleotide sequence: TGTGCCAGCAGCGTAGAGACAGGGGAATCGAGTGGCTACACCTTC. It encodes CASSVETGESSGYTF.

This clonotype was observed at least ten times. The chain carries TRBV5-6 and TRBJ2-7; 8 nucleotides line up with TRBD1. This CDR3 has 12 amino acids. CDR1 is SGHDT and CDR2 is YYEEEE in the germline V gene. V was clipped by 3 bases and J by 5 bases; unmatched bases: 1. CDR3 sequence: CASSSQGDEQYF. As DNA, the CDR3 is TGTGCCAGCAGCTCACAGGGGGACGAGCAGTACTTC.

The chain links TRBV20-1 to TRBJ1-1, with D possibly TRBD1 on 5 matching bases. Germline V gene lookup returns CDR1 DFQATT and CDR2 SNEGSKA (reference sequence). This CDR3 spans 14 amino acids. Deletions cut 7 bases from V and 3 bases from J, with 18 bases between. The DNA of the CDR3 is TGCAGTGGACCGGGGCAGGGAGTACACACTGAAGCTTTCTTT. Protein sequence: CSGPGQGVHTEAFF.

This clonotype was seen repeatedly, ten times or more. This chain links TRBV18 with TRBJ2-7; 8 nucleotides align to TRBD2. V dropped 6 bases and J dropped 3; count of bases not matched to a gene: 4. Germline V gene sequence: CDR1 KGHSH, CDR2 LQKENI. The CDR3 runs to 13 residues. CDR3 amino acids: CASSHGGVYEQYF. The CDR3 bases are TGTGCCAGCTCCCACGGGGGGGTCTACGAGCAGTACTTC.